Below, 24 T cell receptor beta chains from the same sample are listed, as sequenced in a study of glioma-infiltrating T cells after dendritic cell vaccination. Repertoires were generated with immunoSEQ multiplex PCR, while TCRdb's copy carries only in-frame clones and drops some. In the table there are approximately 82,000 clones, roughly 90% of which are singletons. The material was blood, obtained before dendritic cell vaccination. Receptors were obtained from a human donor with glioblastoma.

The chain couples TRBV19 to TRBJ1-1, with 7 bases lining up with TRBD1. Germline assignment: CDR1 LNHDA and CDR2 SQIVND (reference sequence). With 7 bases clipped from V and 2 bases from J, the junction kept 7 bases outside the gene matches. The CDR3 extends over 14 amino acids. Written as DNA, the CDR3 is TGTGCCAGTAAAACAGGGGACCTAAACACTGAAGCTTTCTTT. Translated, it gives CASKTGDLNTEAFF.

This sequence joins TRBV12-5 and TRBJ1-1; TRBD1 is a possible D gene (6 bases). This CDR3 has 14 amino acids. Trimming removed 4 bases from V and 4 bases from J, with 13 bases in between. Germline V CDR1 and CDR2: LGHNT, FRNRAP. Written as DNA, the CDR3 is TGTGCTAGTGGTTCTCAGGGAGGGGGCACTGAAGCTTTCTTT. Protein: CASGSQGGGTEAFF.

This chain joins TRBV2 and TRBJ2-5; 8 bases fit TRBD1. V was clipped by 2 bases and J by 5 bases; unmatched bases: 7. This CDR3 has 15 residues. Germline CDR1 reads SNHLY; CDR2 reads FYNNEI. CDR3 nucleotides: TGTGCCAGCAGTGAAATCGGGACAGGAGGGGAGACCCAGTACTTC. It translates to CASSEIGTGGETQYF.

The gene calls are TRBV5-5 and TRBJ2-7; possibly TRBD1 for D (6 bases). V shed 4 bases and J shed 0 bases, with 17 bases lying between them. CDR1 and CDR2 from the germline V gene are SGHKS and YYEKEE (reference sequence). The CDR3 runs to 16 residues. CDR3 nucleotides: TGTGCCAGCAGCGAAGAGACAGGTTTACGCTCCTACGAGCAGTACTTC. Amino acid sequence: CASSEETGLRSYEQYF.

This clone was observed a handful of times. V usage is TRBV12-5 and J usage is TRBJ2-1; D remains unclear. The CDR3 is 17 amino acids. Trimming left V 0 bases short and J 4 bases short, with 16 bases between. Germline CDR1 is LGHNT and CDR2 is FRNRAP. In DNA form, the CDR3 reads TGTGCTAGTGGTTTGGTAGGCAGCCAGGTGGTGTACAATGAGCAGTTCTTC. It is translated as CASGLVGSQVVYNEQFF.

V is TRBV2 and J is TRBJ1-2, with D unresolved. This CDR3 is 13 amino acids long. Trimming pared 8 bases from V and 5 bases from J, leaving 15 bases between. Germline CDR1 SNHLY, CDR2 FYNNEI. The CDR3 nucleotides read TGTGCCAGCGCCGAACCTCCGGGGTATGGCTACACCTTC. Encoded protein: CASAEPPGYGYTF.

The chain employs TRBV27 and TRBJ1-4, with 8 nucleotides matching TRBD1. The germline CDR1 and CDR2 sequences are MNHEY and SMNVEV (reference sequence). The length of the CDR3 is 14 residues. Unmatched junction bases numbered 7, after V lost 2 bases and J lost 11 bases. In DNA, the CDR3 is TGTGCCAGCAGTTTAGGACAGGGCTTCGGGAAACTGTTTTTT. It is translated as CASSLGQGFGKLFF.

The V gene is TRBV6-6, the J gene TRBJ2-4; 8 bases line up with TRBD2. Trimming took 6 bases from V and 2 from J; bases not matched to a gene: 6. CDR1 is MNHNY and CDR2 is SVGAGI in the germline V gene (reference sequence). This CDR3 is built from 15 residues. DNA for the CDR3: TGTGCCAGCAGCCGCGCGGGGGGATCCAAAAACATTCAGTACTTC. It specifies CASSRAGGSKNIQYF.

The chain couples TRBV10-1 to TRBJ2-7, with D perhaps matching TRBD2 (6 bases). Germline-derived CDR1 and CDR2 are WNHNN and SYGVQD (reference sequence). The CDR3 is 13 residues long. V lost 4 bases and J 8 bases, leaving 15 bases between the germline ends. Here the CDR3 reads CASSAEGRSKQYF. CDR3 sequence (DNA): TGCGCCAGCAGTGCGGAGGGACGGAGCAAGCAGTACTTC.

As concerns this clone: Within the sample, other DNA sequences also encode this same CDR3. The V gene is TRBV2, the J gene TRBJ2-1; 7 bases align to TRBD2. J gave up 8 bases and V 8 bases, and 9 bases lay outside the gene matches. The germline gives CDR1 SNHLY, CDR2 FYNNEI. This CDR3 has 13 amino acids. The CDR3 bases are TGTGCCAGCTCCCCGACTAGCCCACATGAGCAGTTCTTC. Protein product: CASSPTSPHEQFF.

The CDR3 DNA reads TGTGCCAGTAGGGAAGGGACAGGGGGGTACGAGCAGTACTTC. Amino acid sequence: CASREGTGGYEQYF. The rearrangement joins TRBV19 to TRBJ2-7; 11 nucleotides match TRBD1. CDR1 and CDR2 from the germline V gene are LNHDA and SQIVND (reference sequence). V was pared by 6 bases and J by 4 bases, with 5 bases of the junction left unmatched. The CDR3 is 14 amino acids. The variable domain in full, completed from reference TRBV19 and TRBJ2-7, reads DGGITQSPKYLFRKEGQNVTLSCEQNLNHDAMYWYRQDPGQGLRLIYYSQIVNDFQKGDIAEGYSVSREKKESFPLTVTSAQKNPTAFYLCASREGTGGYEQYFGPGTRLTVT.

J is TRBJ1-6 and V is TRBV7-3; maybe TRBD1 (6 bases). The CDR3 runs to 13 residues. Germline CDR1 is SGHTA and CDR2 is FQGTGA. The V end was cut by 8 bases, the J end by 6 bases, with 11 bases between. The CDR3 loop reads CASSQGFNSPLHF. The CDR3 nucleotides read TGTGCCAGCTCGCAGGGGTTTAATTCACCCCTCCACTTT.

V and J are TRBV19 and TRBJ1-5; TRBD1 agrees at 9 bases. Germline V gives CDR1 LNHDA, CDR2 SQIVND (reference sequence). V trimming: 6 bases; J trimming: 2 bases; junction bases outside the gene matches: 5. The CDR3 totals 15 residues. This CDR3 is CASSKTGGGNQPQHF. Here the CDR3 DNA reads TGTGCCAGTAGCAAGACAGGGGGGGGCAATCAGCCCCAGCATTTT.

The J gene is TRBJ1-6, the V gene TRBV29-1; a weak D match, TRBD1 (5 bases). With 7 bases removed from V and 8 bases from J, the gap between germline ends came to 15 bases. The CDR3 extends over 13 amino acids. Germline V gene data show CDR1 as SQVTM and CDR2 as ANQGSEA. The CDR3 spells CSGGEGRDSPLHF. In nucleotides, the CDR3 is TGCAGCGGTGGAGAGGGGCGTGATTCACCCCTCCACTTT.

The chain carries TRBV5-1 and TRBJ1-3; 7 bases match TRBD1. The V segment lost 4 bases and the J segment 4 bases; nucleotides outside the gene matches: 5. Germline-derived CDR1 and CDR2 are SGHRS and YFSETQ. This CDR3 is 14 amino acids long. The CDR3 bases are TGCGCCAGCAGCCCCCAGGGGGACGGAAACACCATATATTTT. This codes for CASSPQGDGNTIYF.

This chain joins TRBV27 and TRBJ1-2, with TRBD1 as a possible D gene (5 bases). Germline loops: CDR1 MNHEY, CDR2 SMNVEV (reference sequence). The CDR3 consists of 13 residues. Trimming cost V 2 bases and J 4 bases, with 8 bases left between them. CDR3 region: CASSLRGTYGYTF. As DNA, the CDR3 is TGTGCCAGCAGTTTAAGGGGAACCTATGGCTACACCTTC.

The chain links TRBV29-1 to TRBJ1-2; TRBD1 is a possible D gene (5 bases). CDR3 size: 11 residues. V was clipped by 5 bases and J by 4 bases, with 8 bases between them. From germline, CDR1 is SQVTM and CDR2 ANQGSEA. The CDR3 region has the DNA TGCAGCGTTCTGGACACCTATGGCTACACCTTC. Its protein is CSVLDTYGYTF.

This clone has just one count. The genes are TRBV5-4 and TRBJ2-7; 8 bases match TRBD2. The CDR3 has 15 amino acids. Germline CDR1 and CDR2: SGHNT and YYREEE (reference sequence). V trimming: 4 bases; J trimming: 5 bases; junction bases outside the gene matches: 11. The CDR3 DNA sequence: TGTGCCAGCAGCCGATCGGGAGCGGGAGAGAACGAGCAGTACTTC. Its translation is CASSRSGAGENEQYF.

The chain has TRBV6-1 and TRBJ1-5, with TRBD1 as a possible D gene (6 bases). This CDR3 is 13 amino acids long. The germline V gene encodes CDR1 MNHNS and CDR2 SASEGT. Trimming took off 9 bases at V and 9 bases at J, with 18 bases between the two ends. The CDR3: CASESGEFTPQHF. The CDR3 bases are TGTGCCAGTGAATCAGGGGAATTTACGCCCCAGCATTTT.

This CDR3 reads CAAGTGIYEQYF. CDR3 sequence (DNA): TGTGCCGCCGGGACAGGGATCTACGAGCAGTACTTC. J is TRBJ2-7 and V is TRBV25-1; 9 bases fit TRBD1. This CDR3 has 12 amino acids. The germline gives CDR1 MGHDK, CDR2 SYGVNS. V was clipped by 11 bases and J by 3 bases; unmatched bases: 5.

The chain is built from TRBV5-8 and TRBJ2-5; 8 bases match TRBD2. The CDR3 contains 14 residues. Germline values: CDR1 SGHTS, CDR2 YDEGEE. V shed 4 bases, J shed 4 bases, and the junction held 6 bases outside the gene matches. The CDR3 spells CASSRGGSLETQYF. The CDR3 bases are TGTGCCAGCAGCCGGGGGGGTAGTCTAGAGACCCAGTACTTC.

This clone was observed once. The chain employs TRBV27 and TRBJ1-2; D is ambiguous. V lost 5 bases and J lost 4, with 11 bases in between. The CDR3 sequence is 13 residues long. Germline lookup yields CDR1 MNHEY and CDR2 SMNVEV (reference sequence). The CDR3 reads CASSLGVGYGYTF. CDR3 coding DNA: TGTGCCAGCAGTCTCGGGGTGGGCTATGGCTACACCTTC.

The chain carries TRBV19 and TRBJ1-1; D is undetermined. The CDR3 is 13 amino acids. Germline CDR1 is LNHDA and CDR2 is SQIVND (reference sequence). Trimming left V 9 bases short and J 3 bases short, with 14 bases between. This CDR3 reads CASTPREDTEAFF. CDR3 in DNA: TGTGCCAGCACACCTCGGGAGGACACTGAAGCTTTCTTT.

The rearrangement links TRBV6-1 to TRBJ2-7, with no clear D. Germline V lookup: CDR1 MNHNS, CDR2 SASEGT. V was trimmed by 5 bases and J by 5 bases, leaving 7 bases between them. This CDR3 has 11 residues. The CDR3 is CASSLENEQYF. DNA for the CDR3: TGTGCCAGCAGTCTAGAGAACGAGCAGTACTTC.